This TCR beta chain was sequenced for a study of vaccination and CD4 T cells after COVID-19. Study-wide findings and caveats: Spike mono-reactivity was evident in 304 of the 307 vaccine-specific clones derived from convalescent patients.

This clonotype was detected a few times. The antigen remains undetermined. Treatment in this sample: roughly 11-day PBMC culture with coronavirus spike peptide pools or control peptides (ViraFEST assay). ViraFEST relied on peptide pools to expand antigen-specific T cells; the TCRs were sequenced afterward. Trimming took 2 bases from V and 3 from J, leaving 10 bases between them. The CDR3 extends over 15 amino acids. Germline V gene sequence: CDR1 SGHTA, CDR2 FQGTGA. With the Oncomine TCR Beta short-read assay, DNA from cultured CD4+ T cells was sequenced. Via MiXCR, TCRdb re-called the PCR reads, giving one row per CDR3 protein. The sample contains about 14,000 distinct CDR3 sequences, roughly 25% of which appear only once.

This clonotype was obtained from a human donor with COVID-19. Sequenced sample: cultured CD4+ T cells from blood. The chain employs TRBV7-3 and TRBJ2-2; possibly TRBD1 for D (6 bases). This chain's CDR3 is CASSLDRRDTGELFF. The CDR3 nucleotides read TGTGCCAGCAGCTTAGACAGGCGAGACACCGGGGAGCTGTTTTTT.